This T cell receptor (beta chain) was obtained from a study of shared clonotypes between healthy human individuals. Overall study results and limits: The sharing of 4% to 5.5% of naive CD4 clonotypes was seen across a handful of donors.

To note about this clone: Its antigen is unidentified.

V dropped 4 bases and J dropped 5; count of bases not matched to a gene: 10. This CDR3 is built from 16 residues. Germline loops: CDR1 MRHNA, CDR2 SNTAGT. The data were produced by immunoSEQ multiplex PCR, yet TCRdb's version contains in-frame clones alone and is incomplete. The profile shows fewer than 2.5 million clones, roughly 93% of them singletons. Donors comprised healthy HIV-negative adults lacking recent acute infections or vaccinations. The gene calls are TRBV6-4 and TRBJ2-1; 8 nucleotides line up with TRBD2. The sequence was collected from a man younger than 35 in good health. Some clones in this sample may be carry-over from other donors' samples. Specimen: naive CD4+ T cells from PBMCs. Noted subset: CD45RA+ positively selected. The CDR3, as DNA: TGTGCCAGCAGTGTCATGGGCGGGAGGCCCCACAATGAGCAGTTCTTC. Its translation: CASSVMGGRPHNEQFF.